This TCR beta chain was recovered during a study of response to subunit inactivated influenza vaccine. Trimming took off 4 bases at V and 5 bases at J, with 9 bases between the two ends. The length of the CDR3 is 13 residues. Germline V lookup: CDR1 ENHRY, CDR2 SYGVKD. A single record per CDR3 protein comes from TCRdb applying MiXCR to the RT-PCR reads. The profile covers a few hundred thousand distinct CDR3 sequences, with approximately 9.9% appearing a single time and 12% taken by the ten largest. The sequenced sample was PBMCs from blood, obtained about 40 days after vaccination. The V call is TRBV10-3, the J call TRBJ1-5; D remains ambiguous. This TCR was sampled from a man between 50 and 59 years old who received an inactivated influenza vaccine. Here the CDR3 reads CAISGGEDQPQHF. Written as DNA, the CDR3 is TGTGCCATCAGTGGAGGAGAGGATCAGCCCCAGCATTTT.